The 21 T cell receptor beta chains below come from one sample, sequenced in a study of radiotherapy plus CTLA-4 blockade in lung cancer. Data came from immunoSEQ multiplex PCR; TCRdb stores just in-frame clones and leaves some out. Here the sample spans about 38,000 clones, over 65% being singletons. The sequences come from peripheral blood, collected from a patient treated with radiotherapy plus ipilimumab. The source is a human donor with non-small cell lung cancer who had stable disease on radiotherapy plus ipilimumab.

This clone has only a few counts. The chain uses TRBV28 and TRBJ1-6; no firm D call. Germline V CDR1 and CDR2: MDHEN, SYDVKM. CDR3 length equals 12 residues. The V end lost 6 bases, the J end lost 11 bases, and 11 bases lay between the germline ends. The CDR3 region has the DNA TGTGCCAGCAGGGCCCTTTCTACACCCCTCCACTTT. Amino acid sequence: CASRALSTPLHF.

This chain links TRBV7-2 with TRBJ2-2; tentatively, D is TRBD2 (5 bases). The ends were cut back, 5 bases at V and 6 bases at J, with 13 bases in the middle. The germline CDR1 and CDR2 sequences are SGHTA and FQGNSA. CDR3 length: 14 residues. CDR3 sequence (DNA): TGTGCCAGCAGCCCGGCGACGGGGTCCGGGGAGCTGTTTTTT. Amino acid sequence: CASSPATGSGELFF.

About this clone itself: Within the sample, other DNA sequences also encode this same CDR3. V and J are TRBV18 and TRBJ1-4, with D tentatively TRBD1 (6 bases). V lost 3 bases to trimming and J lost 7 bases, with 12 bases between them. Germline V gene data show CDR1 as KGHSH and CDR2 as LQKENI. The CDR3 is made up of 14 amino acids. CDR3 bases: TGTGCCAGCTCACCGACGGGGGGCGGTGAAAAACTGTTTTTT. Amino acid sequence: CASSPTGGGEKLFF.

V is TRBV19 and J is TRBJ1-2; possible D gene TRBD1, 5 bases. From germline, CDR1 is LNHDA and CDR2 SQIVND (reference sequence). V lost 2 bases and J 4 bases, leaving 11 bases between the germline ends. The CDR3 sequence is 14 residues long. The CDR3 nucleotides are TGTGCCAGTAGTATACAGGGTCTTGCCTATGGCTACACCTTC. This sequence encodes CASSIQGLAYGYTF.

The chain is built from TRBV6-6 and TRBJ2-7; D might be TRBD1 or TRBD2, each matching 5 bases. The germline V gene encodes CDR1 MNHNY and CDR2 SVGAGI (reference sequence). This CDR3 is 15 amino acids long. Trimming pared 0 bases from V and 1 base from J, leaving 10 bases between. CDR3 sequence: CASSYSGDGSYEQYF. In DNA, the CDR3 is TGTGCCAGCAGTTACTCGGGGGACGGATCCTACGAGCAGTACTTC.

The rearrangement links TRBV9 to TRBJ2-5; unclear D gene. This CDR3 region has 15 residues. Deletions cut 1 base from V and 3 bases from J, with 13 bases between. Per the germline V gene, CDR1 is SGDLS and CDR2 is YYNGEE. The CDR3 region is CASSVTVRIEETQYF. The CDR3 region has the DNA TGTGCCAGCAGCGTAACCGTCAGGATCGAAGAGACCCAGTACTTC.

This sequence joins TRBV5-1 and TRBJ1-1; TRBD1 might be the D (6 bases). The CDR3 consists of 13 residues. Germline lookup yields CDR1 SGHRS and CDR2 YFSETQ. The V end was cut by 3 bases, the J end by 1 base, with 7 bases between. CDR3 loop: CASSSTGNTEAFF. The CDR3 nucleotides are TGCGCCAGCAGCTCGACAGGGAACACTGAAGCTTTCTTT.

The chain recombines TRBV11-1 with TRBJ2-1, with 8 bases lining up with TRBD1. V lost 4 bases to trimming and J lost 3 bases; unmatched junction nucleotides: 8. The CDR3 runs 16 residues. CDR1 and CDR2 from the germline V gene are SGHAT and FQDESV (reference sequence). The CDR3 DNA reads TGTGCCAGCAGCTCATGGGGGACAGGAAGCTACAATGAGCAGTTCTTC. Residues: CASSSWGTGSYNEQFF.

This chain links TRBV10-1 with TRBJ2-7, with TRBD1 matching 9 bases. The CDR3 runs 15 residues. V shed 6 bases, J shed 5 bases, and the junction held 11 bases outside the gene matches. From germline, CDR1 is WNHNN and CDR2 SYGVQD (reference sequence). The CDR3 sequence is CASRPGQGEIDEQYF. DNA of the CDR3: TGCGCCAGCAGGCCGGGACAGGGAGAAATAGACGAGCAGTACTTC.

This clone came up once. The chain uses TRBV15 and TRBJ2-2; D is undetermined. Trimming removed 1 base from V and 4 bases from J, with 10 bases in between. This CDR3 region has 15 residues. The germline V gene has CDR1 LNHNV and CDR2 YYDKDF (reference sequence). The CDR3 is CATSRVERGTGELFF. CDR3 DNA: TGTGCCACCAGCAGAGTTGAGCGCGGCACCGGGGAGCTGTTTTTT. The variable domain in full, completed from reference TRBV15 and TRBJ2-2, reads DAMVIQNPRYQVTQFGKPVTLSCSQTLNHNVMYWYQQKSSQAPKLLFHYYDKDFNNEADTPDNFQSRRPNTSFCFLDIRSPGLGDTAMYLCATSRVERGTGELFFGEGSRLTVL.

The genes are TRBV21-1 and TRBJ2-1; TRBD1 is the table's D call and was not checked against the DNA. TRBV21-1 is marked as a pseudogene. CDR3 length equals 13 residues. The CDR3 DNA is TGTGCCAGCAGCGAGGACAGGTTCGATGAGCAGTTCTTC. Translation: CASSEDRFDEQFF.

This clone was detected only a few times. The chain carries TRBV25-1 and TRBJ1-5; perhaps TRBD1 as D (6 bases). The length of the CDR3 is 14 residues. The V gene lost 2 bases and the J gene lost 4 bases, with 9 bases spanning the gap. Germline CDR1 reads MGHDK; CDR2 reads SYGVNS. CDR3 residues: CASSEQGKNQPQHF. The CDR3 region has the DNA TGTGCCAGCAGTGAACAGGGGAAGAATCAGCCCCAGCATTTT.

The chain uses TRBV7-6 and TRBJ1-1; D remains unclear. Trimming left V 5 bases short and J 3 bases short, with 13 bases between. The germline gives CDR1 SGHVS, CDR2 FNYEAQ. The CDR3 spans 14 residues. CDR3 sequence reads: CASSPNYRDTEAFF. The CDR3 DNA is TGTGCCAGCAGCCCCAACTACCGAGACACTGAAGCTTTCTTT.

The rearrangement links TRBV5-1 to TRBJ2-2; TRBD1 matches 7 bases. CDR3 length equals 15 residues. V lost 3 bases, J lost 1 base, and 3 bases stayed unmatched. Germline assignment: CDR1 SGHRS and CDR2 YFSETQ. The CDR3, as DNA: TGCGCCAGCAGCTCGCGGACAGGGAACACCGGGGAGCTGTTTTTT. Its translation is CASSSRTGNTGELFF.

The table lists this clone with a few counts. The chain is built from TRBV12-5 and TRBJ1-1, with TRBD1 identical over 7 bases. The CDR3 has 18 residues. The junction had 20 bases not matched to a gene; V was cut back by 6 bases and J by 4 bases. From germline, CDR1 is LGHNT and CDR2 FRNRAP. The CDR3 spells CASGQGFSPGAQSTEAFF. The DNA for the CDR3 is TGTGCTAGTGGACAGGGGTTTAGTCCGGGGGCGCAGAGCACTGAAGCTTTCTTT. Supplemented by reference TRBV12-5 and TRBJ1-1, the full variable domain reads DARVTQTPRHKVTEMGQEVTMRCQPILGHNTVFWYRQTMMQGLELLAYFRNRAPLDDSGMPKDRFSAEMPDATLATLKIQPSEPRDSAVYFCASGQGFSPGAQSTEAFFGQGTRLTVV.

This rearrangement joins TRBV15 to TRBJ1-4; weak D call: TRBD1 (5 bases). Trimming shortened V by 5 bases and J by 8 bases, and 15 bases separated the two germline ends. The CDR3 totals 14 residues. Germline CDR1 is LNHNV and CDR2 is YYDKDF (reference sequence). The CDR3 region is CATSPRRVEEKLFF. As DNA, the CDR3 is TGTGCCACCAGCCCCCGCAGGGTGGAAGAAAAACTGTTTTTT.

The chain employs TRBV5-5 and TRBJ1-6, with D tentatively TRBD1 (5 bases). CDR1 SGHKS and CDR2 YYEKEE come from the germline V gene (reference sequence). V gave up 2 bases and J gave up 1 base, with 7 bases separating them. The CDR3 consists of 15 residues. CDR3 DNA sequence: TGTGCCAGCAGCTTTCGACAGTCCTATAATTCACCCCTCCACTTT. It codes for CASSFRQSYNSPLHF.

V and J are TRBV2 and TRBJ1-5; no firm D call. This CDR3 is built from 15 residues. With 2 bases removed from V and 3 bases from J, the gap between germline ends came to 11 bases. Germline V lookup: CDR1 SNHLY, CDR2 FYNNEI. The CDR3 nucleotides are TGTGCCAGCAGTGAAAGTGGACCGTTCAATCAGCCCCAGCATTTT. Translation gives CASSESGPFNQPQHF.

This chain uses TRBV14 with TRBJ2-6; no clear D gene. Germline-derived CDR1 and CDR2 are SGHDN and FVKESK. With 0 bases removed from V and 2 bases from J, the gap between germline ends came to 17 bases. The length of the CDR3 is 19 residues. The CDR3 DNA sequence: TGTGCCAGCAGCCAAGATAGCACTCGTCCCATCGCTGGGGCCAACGTCCTGACTTTC. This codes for CASSQDSTRPIAGANVLTF. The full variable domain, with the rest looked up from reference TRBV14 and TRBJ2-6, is EAGVTQFPSHSVIEKGQTVTLRCDPISGHDNLYWYRRVMGKEIKFLLHFVKESKQDESGMPNNRFLAERTGGTYSTLKVQPAELEDSGVYFCASSQDSTRPIAGANVLTFGAGSRLTVL.

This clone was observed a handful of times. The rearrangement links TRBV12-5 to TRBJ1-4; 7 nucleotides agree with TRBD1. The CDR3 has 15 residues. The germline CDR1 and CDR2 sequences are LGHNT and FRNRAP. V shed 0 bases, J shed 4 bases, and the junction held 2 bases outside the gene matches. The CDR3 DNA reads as TGTGCTAGTGGTTTGGTACAGGGGTTTAATGAAAAACTGTTTTTT. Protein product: CASGLVQGFNEKLFF.

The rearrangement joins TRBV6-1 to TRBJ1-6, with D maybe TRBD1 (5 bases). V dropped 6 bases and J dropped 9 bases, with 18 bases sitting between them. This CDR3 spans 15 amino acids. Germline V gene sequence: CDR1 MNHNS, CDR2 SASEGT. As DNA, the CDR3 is TGTGCCAGCAGCACCGGGGCTCCCAGACTTTCACCCCTCCACTTT. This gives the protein CASSTGAPRLSPLHF.